The 5 T cell receptor beta chains below were found in one sample sequenced in a study of blood T cell repertoires in COVID-19. Sequenced by immunoSEQ multiplex PCR; TCRdb stores in-frame clones only, minus some. The sample has roughly 260,000 clones, approximately 91% seen once. Sequencing was performed on peripheral blood. Source of these receptors: a young woman with COVID-19, enrolled during active disease.

V usage is TRBV7-3 and J usage is TRBJ2-3; 14 bases are shared with TRBD2. V shed 3 bases, J shed 4 bases, and the junction held 3 bases outside the gene matches. Germline V gene lookup returns CDR1 SGHTA and CDR2 FQGTGA. The CDR3 spans 16 residues. CDR3 coding DNA: TGTGCCAGCAGCTTGACTAGCGGGAGGGGACCAGATACGCAGTATTTT. Protein: CASSLTSGRGPDTQYF.

The chain recombines TRBV14 with TRBJ2-7; 13 nucleotides align to TRBD2. The CDR3 consists of 15 residues. The J segment lost 2 bases and the V segment lost 4 bases, leaving 2 bases of the junction unmatched. Germline CDR1 and CDR2: SGHDN and FVKESK. CDR3 residues: CASSLTSGRAYEQYF. In DNA, the CDR3 is TGTGCCAGCAGCCTCACTAGCGGGAGGGCCTACGAGCAGTACTTC.

The rearrangement links TRBV7-9 to TRBJ2-7, with D perhaps matching TRBD1 (5 bases). The CDR3 covers 15 residues. Trimming shortened V by 1 base and J by 0 bases, and 10 bases separated the two germline ends. Germline V gene data show CDR1 as SEHNR and CDR2 as FQNEAQ (reference sequence). For the CDR3, the DNA is TGTGCCAGCAGCTTAGGGGGCTTTAACTCCTACGAGCAGTACTTC. It encodes CASSLGGFNSYEQYF.

The DNA for the CDR3 is TGTGCCAGTAGTACCTCGGGACTAGCGGGAAAAGGAATATACAATGAGCAGTTCTTC. Protein: CASSTSGLAGKGIYNEQFF. The gene calls are TRBV19 and TRBJ2-1; 13 nucleotides align to TRBD2. The trim removed 4 bases at V and 4 bases at J, leaving 13 bases unmatched. The CDR3 length is 19 residues. Germline V gene lookup returns CDR1 LNHDA and CDR2 SQIVND (reference sequence). Using reference TRBV19 and TRBJ2-1 for the parts outside the CDR3, the full variable domain is DGGITQSPKYLFRKEGQNVTLSCEQNLNHDAMYWYRQDPGQGLRLIYYSQIVNDFQKGDIAEGYSVSREKKESFPLTVTSAQKNPTAFYLCASSTSGLAGKGIYNEQFFGPGTRLTVL.

V usage is TRBV11-3 and J usage is TRBJ2-2, with D unclear. V lost 5 bases, J lost 3 bases, and 4 bases lay in between. This CDR3 contains 12 residues. Germline loops: CDR1 SGHNT, CDR2 YENEEA. CDR3 in DNA: TGTGCCAGCAGCCCTCACACCGGGGAGCTGTTTTTT. It is translated as CASSPHTGELFF.